A single T cell receptor (beta chain) is shown here with its context. Its target is unknown. This sample was taken from a study of blood T cells in healthy people across ages. The wider study: Every two T cells gave about one barcoded beta molecule via template switching. General study results and limits: In these data, TCR beta diversity tracked strongly with naive T cell percentage. Long-lived donors had more naive CD4+ cells and higher diversity than aged donors.

The CDR3 loop spans 18 amino acids. Trimming stripped 4 bases from V and 0 bases from J, with 18 bases between. Germline V gene lookup returns CDR1 KGHDR and CDR2 SFDVKD. The authors drew ten milliliters of peripheral blood from each donor. For the second PCR, which ran for about 6 to 11 cycles, a sample-barcoded 5' primer and a J-beta primer mix were used. Via MiXCR, TCRdb re-called the 5' RACE reads, giving one row per CDR3 protein. The repertoire holds 600,000 or so distinct CDR3 sequences, with around half as singletons. The sequenced sample was blood. The chain employs TRBV24-1 and TRBJ2-1; D ambiguous. This TCR was sampled from a man older than 75 in good health. The CDR3 sequence: CATSDPTYAESSYNEQFF. Written as DNA, the CDR3 is TGTGCCACCAGTGACCCTACTTATGCCGAGAGCTCCTACAATGAGCAGTTCTTC.